Listed below are T cell receptor beta chains from one sample, sequenced in a study of shared clonotypes between healthy human individuals. Libraries were prepared by immunoSEQ multiplex PCR; TCRdb keeps only in-frame clonotypes and omits some of them. The repertoire consists of approximately 2,000,000 clones, with around 93% occurring once and the leading ten covering around 1.8%. The sequenced sample consisted of naive CD8+ T cells from PBMCs. The receptors here all came from a man younger than 35 in good health. Some clones in this sample may be carry-over from other donors' samples. Both conserved end residues are part of each CDR3. A D gene is named only where the DNA matches it firmly. Size is stated for part of the rows, as once, few or many counts, or as a class when the clone is expanded.

clone_size	v_call	d_call	j_call	cdr3_aa	cdr3_nt
.	TRBV7-2	TRBD1	TRBJ2-7	CASRPSGTAYEQYF	TGTGCCAGCAGACCATCGGGGACAGCCTACGAGCAGTACTTC
.	TRBV15	TRBD2	TRBJ2-7	CATSRDLSRLAGVAEEQYF	TGTGCCACCAGCAGAGATTTAAGTCGACTAGCGGGAGTAGCCGAAGAGCAGTACTTC
.	TRBV27	TRBD2	TRBJ2-5	CASSLVGGVPQETQYF	TGTGCCAGCAGTTTGGTCGGGGGGGTCCCCCAAGAGACCCAGTACTTC
once	TRBV11-2	.	TRBJ2-3	CASSLDVPDTQYF	TGTGCCAGCAGCTTAGATGTTCCAGATACGCAGTATTTT
.	TRBV27	.	TRBJ1-1	CASSLLQGPAFF	TGTGCCAGCAGTTTATTACAGGGCCCGGCTTTCTTT
.	TRBV7-8	TRBD1	TRBJ1-5	CASSPEGAGNQPQHF	TGTGCCAGCAGCCCGGAGGGGGCAGGAAATCAGCCCCAGCATTTT
.	TRBV6-6	.	TRBJ2-1	CASSYLKKGIDNEQFF	TGTGCCAGCAGTTACCTTAAGAAAGGGATCGACAATGAGCAGTTCTTC
.	TRBV5-1	.	TRBJ2-7	CASSVASRSYEQYF	TGCGCCAGCAGCGTGGCCTCAAGATCCTACGAGCAGTACTTC
.	TRBV6-1	.	TRBJ2-7	CASSVGWGLASYEQYF	TGTGCCAGCAGTGTGGGCTGGGGATTGGCTTCCTACGAGCAGTACTTC
.	TRBV28	TRBD1	TRBJ1-2	CASSFGTATLYGYTF	TGTGCCAGCAGTTTCGGGACAGCTACCCTCTATGGCTACACCTTC
.	TRBV5-4	.	TRBJ2-1	CASSPTVYNEQFF	TGTGCCAGCAGCCCAACAGTCTACAATGAGCAGTTCTTC
.	TRBV9	.	TRBJ1-2	CASSEQGKRPHGYTF	TGTGCCAGCAGCGAGCAGGGCAAGAGGCCCCATGGCTACACCTTC
.	TRBV7-9	.	TRBJ2-5	CASSRRGLGETQYF	TGTGCCAGCAGCCGCCGGGGGTTAGGAGAGACCCAGTACTTC
.	TRBV27	.	TRBJ1-5	CASSPYNQPQHF	TGTGCCAGCAGTCCATATAATCAGCCCCAGCATTTT
.	TRBV5-8	TRBD2	TRBJ2-1	CASSIGTSIFSYNEQFF	TGTGCCAGCAGCATAGGGACTAGCATATTCTCCTACAATGAGCAGTTCTTC
.	TRBV15	.	TRBJ2-4	CATSKLPEVGIQYF	TGTGCCACCAGCAAACTCCCGGAGGTGGGCATTCAGTACTTC
.	TRBV20-1	.	TRBJ2-1	CSAAEYGEQFF	TGCAGTGCTGCTGAATATGGGGAGCAGTTCTTC
.	TRBV7-9	TRBD2	TRBJ2-4	CASSTHSGRLAKNIQYF	TGTGCCAGCAGCACTCATAGCGGGAGGTTAGCCAAAAACATTCAGTACTTC
.	TRBV7-2	TRBD2	TRBJ2-7	CASTPTSGSSYEQYF	TGTGCCAGCACCCCGACTAGCGGGAGTTCCTACGAGCAGTACTTC
.	TRBV27	.	TRBJ2-3	CASSSPGTRNTDTQYF	TGTGCCAGCAGTTCGCCCGGGACACGAAACACAGATACGCAGTATTTT
.	TRBV7-2	.	TRBJ2-7	CASSLNYEQYF	TGTGCCAGCAGCCTCAACTACGAGCAGTACTTC
.	TRBV29-1	.	TRBJ2-1	CSVDFSRGDEQFF	TGCAGCGTTGATTTTTCGCGGGGCGATGAGCAGTTCTTC
.	TRBV2	.	TRBJ2-3	CASSSLGDTQYSTDTQYF	TGTGCCAGCAGCTCCCTCGGGGACACACAATATAGCACAGATACGCAGTATTTT
.	TRBV11-2	TRBD1	TRBJ2-2	CASSHRGTGSTGELFF	TGTGCCAGCAGCCACCGTGGGACAGGGTCTACCGGGGAGCTGTTTTTT
.	TRBV6-5	TRBD1	TRBJ2-7	CASSYSDRGLYEQYF	TGTGCCAGCAGTTACTCGGACAGGGGGCTGTACGAGCAGTACTTC
.	TRBV7-9	TRBD1	TRBJ1-2	CASSPGTGIYGYTF	TGTGCCAGCAGCCCCGGGACAGGGATCTATGGCTACACCTTC
few	TRBV28	.	TRBJ1-4	CASRRRNEKLFF	TGTGCCAGCAGGCGGAGAAATGAAAAACTGTTTTTT
.	TRBV5-5	.	TRBJ1-1	CASSPRGGDTEAFF	TGTGCCAGCAGCCCGAGGGGCGGGGACACTGAAGCTTTCTTT
.	TRBV19	.	TRBJ2-3	CASSSPPPETQYF	TGTGCCAGTAGTAGCCCCCCACCGGAGACGCAGTATTTT
.	TRBV10-3	.	TRBJ1-2	CAISESGGALYGYTF	TGTGCCATCAGTGAGTCCGGAGGGGCCCTCTATGGCTACACCTTC
.	TRBV9	TRBD1	TRBJ2-6	CASSVGTGNSGANVLTF	TGTGCCAGCAGCGTAGGGACAGGGAATTCCGGGGCCAACGTCCTGACTTTC
once	TRBV6-5	.	TRBJ2-7	CASSTGSRSSYEQYF	TGTGCCAGCAGCACAGGTTCCCGAAGCTCCTACGAGCAGTACTTC
few	TRBV27	.	TRBJ1-1	CASSSQENTEAFF	TGTGCCAGCAGCTCGCAAGAGAACACTGAAGCTTTCTTT
.	TRBV5-6	TRBD2	TRBJ2-1	CASSLGAGGPFYLGEQFF	TGTGCCAGCAGCTTGGGAGCGGGAGGGCCGTTCTATCTAGGTGAGCAGTTCTTC
.	TRBV27	.	TRBJ2-7	CASSLSQDSSYEQYF	TGTGCCAGCAGTTTGTCCCAGGACAGCTCCTACGAGCAGTACTTC
.	TRBV11-2	.	TRBJ2-7	CASSLQEFAGGEQYF	TGTGCCAGCAGCTTGCAGGAGTTTGCTGGAGGCGAGCAGTACTTC
.	TRBV2	.	TRBJ2-1	CASSDSRYMYNEQFF	TGTGCCAGCAGTGATTCTCGCTACATGTACAATGAGCAGTTCTTC
.	TRBV19	.	TRBJ1-5	CASSYRAPPINPQHF	TGTGCCAGTAGCTACCGGGCTCCCCCGATAAATCCCCAGCATTTT
.	TRBV6-1	.	TRBJ1-1	CASSDSFWTEAFF	TGTGCCAGCAGTGACAGCTTCTGGACTGAAGCTTTCTTT
.	TRBV10-3	.	TRBJ1-2	CAISESAGYGYTF	TGTGCCATCAGTGAGTCGGCAGGCTATGGCTACACCTTC
.	TRBV14	TRBD2	TRBJ2-1	CASSPKRTSGNNEQFF	TGTGCCAGCAGCCCGAAACGGACTAGCGGAAACAATGAGCAGTTCTTC
.	TRBV5-5	.	TRBJ2-7	CASSLEGQGYEQYF	TGTGCCAGCAGCTTGGAGGGCCAGGGCTACGAGCAGTACTTC
.	TRBV19	.	TRBJ1-1	CASSDPKGGTEAFF	TGTGCCAGTAGTGACCCAAAGGGGGGCACTGAAGCTTTCTTT
.	TRBV27	TRBD2	TRBJ2-1	CASRLAGKNEQFF	TGTGCCAGCAGGCTAGCGGGGAAAAATGAGCAGTTCTTC
.	TRBV4-1	TRBD1	TRBJ2-7	CASSPRGGTGGYEQYF	TGCGCCAGCAGCCCGAGAGGGGGGACAGGGGGATACGAGCAGTACTTC
.	TRBV11-2	.	TRBJ2-7	CASSPPFGGSSYEQYF	TGTGCCAGCAGCCCACCCTTCGGCGGAAGCTCCTACGAGCAGTACTTC
.	TRBV7-9	.	TRBJ1-1	CASSSTTGPTEAFF	TGTGCCAGCAGCTCTACGACAGGCCCCACTGAAGCTTTCTTT
.	TRBV9	.	TRBJ2-7	CASSAYGADEQYF	TGTGCCAGCAGCGCCTATGGAGCAGACGAGCAGTACTTC
once	TRBV28	.	TRBJ2-7	CASGSRTSSYEQYF	TGTGCCAGCGGGAGTAGGACGTCTTCCTACGAGCAGTACTTC
.	TRBV7-9	.	TRBJ1-5	CASSLDGLGLNQPQHF	TGTGCCAGCAGCTTAGATGGTTTAGGTCTCAATCAGCCCCAGCATTTT
.	TRBV10-1	TRBD2	TRBJ2-1	CASSEPTSGLLDEQFF	TGCGCCAGCAGTGAGCCGACTAGCGGACTCCTGGATGAGCAGTTCTTC
.	TRBV30	TRBD2	TRBJ2-1	CAWTGGTYNEQFF	TGTGCCTGGACGGGAGGCACCTACAATGAGCAGTTCTTC
.	TRBV27	TRBD2	TRBJ2-3	CASSPRTSGTGGTDTQYF	TGTGCCAGCAGTCCCCGGACTAGCGGGACCGGAGGGACAGATACGCAGTATTTT